A single sample gave rise to the 25 T cell receptor beta chains below, sequenced in a study of cytomegalovirus exposure and HLA in healthy donors. In the PCR, 60 Vbeta and 13 Jbeta primers were used. Repertoires were generated with immunoSEQ multiplex PCR, while TCRdb's copy carries only in-frame clones and drops some. The sample includes around 260,000 clones, over 70% seen only once; the top ten take 0.3%. Material for sequencing was PBMCs. The receptor source for this set is a girl under 10 years old in good health and CMV-seronegative.

The chain recombines TRBV6-5 with TRBJ2-7; 12 bases fit TRBD1. The germline V gene has CDR1 MNHEY and CDR2 SVGAGI. V was clipped by 8 bases and J by 7 bases; unmatched bases: 6. This CDR3 spans 13 amino acids. CDR3 DNA sequence: TGTGCCAGCTGGGACAGGGGGCTCGGGGAGCAGTACTTC. Encoded protein: CASWDRGLGEQYF.

The genes are TRBV5-1 and TRBJ2-2; D unclear. This CDR3 spans 14 amino acids. V dropped 1 base and J dropped 5 bases, with 9 bases sitting between them. The germline V gene has CDR1 SGHRS and CDR2 YFSETQ. The CDR3 region is CASSLQANTGELFF. CDR3 nucleotide sequence: TGCGCCAGCAGCTTGCAGGCAAATACCGGGGAGCTGTTTTTT.

The rearrangement joins TRBV30 to TRBJ2-7, with D possibly TRBD2 on 6 matching bases. The CDR3 loop spans 15 amino acids. CDR1 GTSNPN and CDR2 SVGIG come from the germline V gene (reference sequence). V was shortened by 2 bases and J by 0 bases, with 14 bases between the two germline ends. CDR3 nucleotides: TGTGCCTGGAGTACGATGGGGGGAGGCTCCTACGAGCAGTACTTC. It specifies CAWSTMGGGSYEQYF.

The chain employs TRBV4-2 and TRBJ2-1; possibly TRBD2 for D (6 bases). The ends were cut back, 0 bases at V and 0 bases at J, with 12 bases in the middle. The CDR3 is 17 residues long. Germline CDR1 is LGHNA and CDR2 is YNFKEQ. CDR3 nucleotide sequence: TGTGCCAGCAGCCAAGACTACTTCGGGAGCTCCTACAATGAGCAGTTCTTC. This encodes CASSQDYFGSSYNEQFF.

This clone was recorded a few times. V and J are TRBV29-1 and TRBJ2-1, with 9 bases that match TRBD2. The CDR3 is made up of 13 amino acids. J was trimmed by 5 bases and V by 4 bases; bases with no gene match: 3. Germline V gives CDR1 SQVTM, CDR2 ANQGSEA. The CDR3 bases are TGCAGCGTTGTCTCTAGCGGGGACAATGAGCAGTTCTTC. This sequence encodes CSVVSSGDNEQFF.

The J gene is TRBJ1-1, the V gene TRBV5-1, with D possibly matching TRBD1 (6 bases). Trimming took off 4 bases at V and 5 bases at J, with 12 bases between the two ends. The CDR3 contains 13 residues. The germline CDR1 and CDR2 sequences are SGHRS and YFSETQ. The CDR3 here is CASSRAGVTEAFF. Here the CDR3 DNA reads TGCGCCAGCAGCCGGGCAGGGGTAACTGAAGCTTTCTTT.

The chain links TRBV6-1 to TRBJ1-1, with D possibly TRBD1 on 5 matching bases. The germline gives CDR1 MNHNS, CDR2 SASEGT. The CDR3 is made up of 14 amino acids. Trimming left V 2 bases short and J 10 bases short, with 17 bases between. The CDR3 region is CASSEIRGYTRAFF. CDR3 nucleotides: TGTGCCAGCAGTGAAATTAGGGGCTACACCCGAGCTTTCTTT.

CDR3: CASALGTGIYNEQFF. CDR3 DNA: TGTGCCAGCGCTCTTGGGACAGGGATTTACAATGAGCAGTTCTTC. The genes are TRBV5-4 and TRBJ2-1; 9 nucleotides match TRBD1. CDR1 and CDR2 from the germline V gene are SGHNT and YYREEE (reference sequence). The ends lost 7 bases at V and 4 bases at J; junction bases unmatched: 9. CDR3 size: 15 residues.

This clone was seen a handful of times. This chain connects TRBV25-1 to TRBJ2-1; a possible D gene is TRBD2 (6 bases). CDR3 length: 17 residues. V was clipped by 4 bases and J by 0 bases, with 16 bases between them. The germline CDR1 and CDR2 sequences are MGHDK and SYGVNS. The chain's CDR3 is CASSGKSSDRSYNEQFF. The CDR3 nucleotides read TGTGCCAGCAGTGGGAAATCTAGCGACCGCTCCTACAATGAGCAGTTCTTC. The whole variable domain, filled in from reference TRBV25-1 and TRBJ2-1, reads EADIYQTPRYLVIGTGKKITLECSQTMGHDKMYWYQQDPGMELHLIHYSYGVNSTEKGDLSSESTVSRIRTEHFPLTLESARPSHTSQYLCASSGKSSDRSYNEQFFGPGTRLTVL.

This clone was counted between two and nine times. The genes are TRBV9 and TRBJ1-2, with D tentatively TRBD1 (5 bases). The CDR3 runs to 13 residues. V lost 0 bases and J lost 13, with 16 bases in between. Germline V gene data show CDR1 as SGDLS and CDR2 as YYNGEE. The CDR3 protein is CASSVDPETAGTF. The CDR3 DNA sequence: TGTGCCAGCAGCGTAGACCCCGAGACAGCGGGCACCTTC.

This clone appeared a few times. V and J are TRBV11-2 and TRBJ2-7; TRBD1 matches 8 bases. V dropped 2 bases and J dropped 9; count of bases not matched to a gene: 12. Germline V gives CDR1 SGHAT, CDR2 FQNNGV. CDR3 length equals 15 residues. CDR3 residues: CASSLPDREFPTQYF. The CDR3 DNA reads as TGTGCCAGCAGCTTACCGGACAGGGAGTTTCCAACGCAGTACTTC.

The V call is TRBV5-6, the J call TRBJ2-2; the D is unclear. The CDR3 loop spans 12 amino acids. Trimming shortened V by 6 bases and J by 3 bases, and 6 bases separated the two germline ends. Germline V gives CDR1 SGHDT, CDR2 YYEEEE. This chain's CDR3 is CASNMDTGELFF. DNA for the CDR3: TGTGCCAGCAACATGGACACCGGGGAGCTGTTTTTT.

The chain employs TRBV2 and TRBJ2-1; TRBD2 matches 8 bases. Germline CDR1 is SNHLY and CDR2 is FYNNEI. Unmatched junction bases numbered 6, after V lost 6 bases and J lost 2 bases. The CDR3 consists of 15 residues. This chain's CDR3 is CASSELAETYNEQFF. In DNA form, the CDR3 reads TGTGCCAGCAGCGAACTAGCGGAAACCTACAATGAGCAGTTCTTC.

The V and J genes are TRBV11-2 and TRBJ1-2; the D gene is possibly TRBD1 (5 bases). Germline CDR1 reads SGHAT; CDR2 reads FQNNGV. This CDR3 has 13 amino acids. V was pared by 4 bases and J by 4 bases, with 10 bases between. This CDR3 reads CASSSGGAYGYTF. CDR3 DNA sequence: TGTGCCAGCAGCTCGGGTGGGGCCTATGGCTACACCTTC.

The chain uses TRBV6-1 and TRBJ2-1; 9 bases are shared with TRBD2. In germline, CDR1 is MNHNS, CDR2 SASEGT. CDR3 size: 15 residues. V lost 7 bases, J lost 2 bases, and 6 bases stayed unmatched. The CDR3 loop is CASTLAGATYNEQFF. DNA of the CDR3: TGTGCCAGCACTTTAGCGGGAGCTACCTACAATGAGCAGTTCTTC.

This CDR3 is CASTAQGDTGELFF. The CDR3, as DNA: TGTGCCAGCACCGCCCAGGGGGACACCGGGGAGCTGTTTTTT. The chain combines TRBV6-5 with TRBJ2-2, with 7 positions matching TRBD1. V shed 7 bases and J 3 bases; nucleotides not matched to a gene: 5. CDR1 MNHEY and CDR2 SVGAGI come from the germline V gene. The CDR3 extends over 14 amino acids.

The rearrangement uses TRBV18 and TRBJ1-2; 8 bases line up with TRBD1. The CDR3 covers 17 residues. CDR1 and CDR2 from the germline V gene are KGHSH and LQKENI. V was clipped by 3 bases and J by 8 bases; unmatched bases: 17. The CDR3 nucleotides are TGTGCCAGCTCACCGCTAAACCCGGGGACAGGTCTTGAGGGCTACACCTTC. Its protein is CASSPLNPGTGLEGYTF.

A few counts support this clone. The J gene is TRBJ1-3, the V gene TRBV5-1, with 7 bases lining up with TRBD1. Unmatched junction bases numbered 7, after V lost 4 bases and J lost 3 bases. Germline V CDR1 and CDR2: SGHRS, YFSETQ. The length of the CDR3 is 15 residues. The CDR3 loop reads CASSITGTVGNTIYF. CDR3 DNA sequence: TGCGCCAGCAGCATTACCGGGACAGTTGGAAACACCATATATTTT. Based on the CDR3 plus reference TRBV5-1 and TRBJ1-3, the full variable domain is KAGVTQTPRYLIKTRGQQVTLSCSPISGHRSVSWYQQTPGQGLQFLFEYFSETQRNKGNFPGRFSGRQFSNSRSEMNVSTLELGDSALYLCASSITGTVGNTIYFGEGSWLTVV.

This chain joins TRBV19 and TRBJ1-5; TRBD1 is a possible D gene (5 bases). This CDR3 region has 14 residues. Deletions cut 3 bases from V and 3 bases from J, with 9 bases between. The germline V gene has CDR1 LNHDA and CDR2 SQIVND (reference sequence). The CDR3 DNA follows: TGTGCCAGTAGTATCCGGGGGATCAATCAGCCCCAGCATTTT. It translates to CASSIRGINQPQHF.

The DNA of the CDR3 is TGCAGCGTTCTCGACAGAACCGCTCTAAAGCAGTACTTC. Protein product: CSVLDRTALKQYF. This chain joins TRBV29-1 and TRBJ2-7; tentatively, D is TRBD1 (5 bases). Germline V gives CDR1 SQVTM, CDR2 ANQGSEA. The CDR3 length is 13 residues. The germline V and J ends were trimmed by 5 bases and 8 bases, with 19 bases remaining between them.

The rearrangement uses TRBV30 and TRBJ2-3; 10 positions agree with TRBD2. Germline V CDR1 and CDR2: GTSNPN, SVGIG (reference sequence). V was clipped by 4 bases and J by 2 bases; unmatched bases: 15. The CDR3 is 18 amino acids. The CDR3 nucleotides read TGTGCCTGGACAGGGCTAGCGGGGGCGCCTCCGCCCACAGATACGCAGTATTTT. This translates into CAWTGLAGAPPPTDTQYF. Based on the CDR3 plus reference TRBV30 and TRBJ2-3, the full variable domain is SQTIHQWPATLVQPVGSPLSLECTVEGTSNPNLYWYRQAAGRGLQLLFYSVGIGQISSEVPQNLSASRPQDRQFILSSKKLLLSDSGFYLCAWTGLAGAPPPTDTQYFGPGTRLTVL.

The gene calls are TRBV5-1 and TRBJ2-3; 9 bases are shared with TRBD1. Germline CDR1 is SGHRS and CDR2 is YFSETQ. The CDR3 consists of 16 residues. Unmatched junction bases numbered 6, after V lost 3 bases and J lost 1 base. The chain's CDR3 is CASSWGTGRGTDTQYF. The CDR3 coding sequence is TGCGCCAGCAGCTGGGGGACAGGGAGAGGCACAGATACGCAGTATTTT.

The sample holds a few counts of this clone. The chain carries TRBV7-9 and TRBJ2-3, with TRBD2 as a possible D gene (6 bases). Germline V gene sequence: CDR1 SEHNR, CDR2 FQNEAQ (reference sequence). The CDR3 runs 16 residues. V dropped 1 base and J dropped 0 bases, with 11 bases sitting between them. The CDR3 loop reads CASSLGAGTSTDTQYF. The DNA for the CDR3 is TGTGCCAGCAGCTTAGGTGCGGGGACGAGCACAGATACGCAGTATTTT.

The chain recombines TRBV5-1 with TRBJ2-7; D is uncertain. The CDR3 consists of 15 residues. V lost 1 base, J lost 1 base, and 12 bases lay in between. Germline CDR1 reads SGHRS; CDR2 reads YFSETQ. This CDR3 is CASSLTGSRSYEQYF. CDR3 DNA sequence: TGCGCCAGCAGCTTGACCGGGTCTAGGTCCTACGAGCAGTACTTC.

This clone was seen a handful of times. The chain links TRBV10-3 to TRBJ2-5; the match to TRBD1 covers 8 bases. CDR3 length equals 14 residues. After removal of 1 base from V and 3 bases from J, the junction contained 1 base not matched to a gene. Per germline, CDR1 ENHRY and CDR2 SYGVKD. CDR3 bases: TGTGCCATCAGTGAGTGGACAGGGAAAGAGACCCAGTACTTC. This translates into CAISEWTGKETQYF.